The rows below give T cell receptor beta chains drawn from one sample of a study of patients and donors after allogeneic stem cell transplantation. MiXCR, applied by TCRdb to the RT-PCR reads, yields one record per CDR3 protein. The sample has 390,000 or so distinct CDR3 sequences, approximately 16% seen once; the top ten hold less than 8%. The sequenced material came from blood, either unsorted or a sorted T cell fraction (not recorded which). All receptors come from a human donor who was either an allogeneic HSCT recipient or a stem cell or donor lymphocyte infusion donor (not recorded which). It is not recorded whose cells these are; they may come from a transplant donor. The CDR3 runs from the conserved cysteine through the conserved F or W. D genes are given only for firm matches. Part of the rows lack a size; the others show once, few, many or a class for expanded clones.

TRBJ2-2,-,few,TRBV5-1,TGCGCCAGCATTTCAGGGTCTACAAACACCGGGGAGCTGTTTTTT,CASISGSTNTGELFF
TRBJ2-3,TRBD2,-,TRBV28,TGTGCCAGCACGGGACTAGCGGCGACAGATACGCAGTATTTT,CASTGLAATDTQYF
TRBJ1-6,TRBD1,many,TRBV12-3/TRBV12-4,TGTGCCAGCAGTGACAGGGTTGAGTCACCCCTCCACTTT,CASSDRVESPLHF
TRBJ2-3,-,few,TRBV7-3,TGTGCCAGCAGCTTAAAAGGGAAGGCTAGCGGCACAGATACGCAGTATTTT,CASSLKGKASGTDTQYF
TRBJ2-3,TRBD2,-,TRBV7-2,TGTGCCAGCAGCCAGGGACTAGCGGGCCCAGATACGCAGTATTTT,CASSQGLAGPDTQYF
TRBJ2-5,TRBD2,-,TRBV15,TGTGCCACCAGCCCCAGCGGGAGAGTAGAGACCCAGTACTTC,CATSPSGRVETQYF
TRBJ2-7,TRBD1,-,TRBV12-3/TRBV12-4,TGTGCCAGCAGTTACCCGGGACAGGCCTCCTACGAGCAGTACTTC,CASSYPGQASYEQYF
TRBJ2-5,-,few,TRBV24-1,TGTGCCACCAGTGATTACGGGGAGACCCAGTACTTC,CATSDYGETQYF
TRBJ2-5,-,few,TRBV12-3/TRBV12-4,TGTGCCAGCAGTTTCGGGGTTTCTCTGGCCCGAGAGACCCAGTACTTC,CASSFGVSLARETQYF
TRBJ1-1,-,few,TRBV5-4,TGTGCCAGCAGCTTGCGGGGACGGTACACTGAAGCTTTCTTT,CASSLRGRYTEAFF
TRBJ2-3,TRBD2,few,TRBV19,TGTGCCAGTAGCAATCCTAGCGGAACAGATACGCAGTATTTT,CASSNPSGTDTQYF
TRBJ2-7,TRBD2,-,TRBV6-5,TGTGCCAGCAGTTACTCGTTACGGGGGGGCGAGCAGTACTTC,CASSYSLRGGEQYF
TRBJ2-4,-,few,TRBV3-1,TGTGCCAGCAGCCCGCATCCGGGACTAGCCAAAAACATTCAGTACTTC,CASSPHPGLAKNIQYF
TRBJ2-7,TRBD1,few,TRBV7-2,TGTGCCAGCAGCTGGGGACAGACCTACGAGCAGTACTTC,CASSWGQTYEQYF
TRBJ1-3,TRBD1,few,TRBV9,TGTGCCAGCAGCTTCACCTCGACAGGGAAAGGAAACACCATATATTTT,CASSFTSTGKGNTIYF
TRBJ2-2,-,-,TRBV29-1,TGCAGCGTTGATGCGTACGACACCGGGGAGCTGTTTTTT,CSVDAYDTGELFF
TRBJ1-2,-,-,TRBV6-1,TGTGCCAGCAGGGCCACAGGATATTATGGCTACACCTTC,CASRATGYYGYTF
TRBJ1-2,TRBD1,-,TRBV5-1,TGCGCCAGCAGCTTGGACCCGGGACAGGGGGCCATCGGCTATGGCTACACCTTC,CASSLDPGQGAIGYGYTF
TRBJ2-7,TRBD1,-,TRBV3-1,TGTGCCAGCAGCCAAGTACGGACAGGGTGGCCCTACGAGCAGTACTTC,CASSQVRTGWPYEQYF
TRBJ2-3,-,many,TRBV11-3,TGTGCCAGCAGCTTACGGCGGGCTAGCAGCACAGATACGCAGTATTTT,CASSLRRASSTDTQYF
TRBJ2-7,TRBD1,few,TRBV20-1,TGCAGTGCGGGGGCCGCGACTCCGGGGCTAGGGGGCGGCTACGAGCAGTACTTC,CSAGAATPGLGGGYEQYF
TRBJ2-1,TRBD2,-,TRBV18,TGTGCCAGCTCACCTCGACTAGCGAGTGAGCAGTTCTTC,CASSPRLASEQFF
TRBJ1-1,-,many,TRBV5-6,TGTGCCAGCAGCTTTCTCTTTCCGGGAGGGGACACTGAAGCTTTCTTT,CASSFLFPGGDTEAFF
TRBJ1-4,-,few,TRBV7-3,TGTGCCAGCAGCTTAATGGGCGGCCAAACTAATGAAAAACTGTTTTTT,CASSLMGGQTNEKLFF
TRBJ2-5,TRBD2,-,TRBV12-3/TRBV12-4,TGTGCCAGCAGTTTGACCTCCACTAGCGGCCAAGAGACCCAGTACTTC,CASSLTSTSGQETQYF
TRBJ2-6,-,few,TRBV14,TGTGCCAGCAGCCAAGAGGATAGAACTGTTGGGGCCAACGTCCTGACTTTC,CASSQEDRTVGANVLTF
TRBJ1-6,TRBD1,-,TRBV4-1,TGCGCCAGCAGCCCAGCAGGGACAGTGAATCGATATAATTCACCCCTCCACTTT,CASSPAGTVNRYNSPLHF
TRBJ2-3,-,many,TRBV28,TGTGCCAGCAGTCCCTCAGGCGGTCCCGTGGGGGATACGCAGTATTTT,CASSPSGGPVGDTQYF
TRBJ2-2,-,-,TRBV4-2,TGTGCCAGCAGCCAAGATGGGATCGACACCGGGGAGCTGTTTTTT,CASSQDGIDTGELFF
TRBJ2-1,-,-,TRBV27,TGTGCCAGCAGCCGAAAAGGACTCCCCAATGAGCAGTTCTTC,CASSRKGLPNEQFF
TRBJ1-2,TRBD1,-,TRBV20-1,TGCAGTGCTAGGGACAGGGTGGACTATGGCTACACCTTC,CSARDRVDYGYTF
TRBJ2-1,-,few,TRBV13,TGTGCCAGCAGCTTCCCAGTCAAGCGGCCCTACAATGAGCAGTTCTTC,CASSFPVKRPYNEQFF
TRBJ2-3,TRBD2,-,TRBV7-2,TGTGCCAGCAGCTTAGCGCCTAGCGGGGGTAGTTCCGGTACGCAGTATTTT,CASSLAPSGGSSGTQYF
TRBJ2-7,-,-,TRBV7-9,TGTGCCAGCAGCCCCTCGGGAGAATCCACCTACGAGCAGTACTTC,CASSPSGESTYEQYF
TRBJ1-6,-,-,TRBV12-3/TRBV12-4,TGTGCCAGCAGTTTAGCCGTGAAAAGGCTTTCACCCCTCCACTTT,CASSLAVKRLSPLHF
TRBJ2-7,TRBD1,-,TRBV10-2,TGCGCCAGCAACCAGGACAGGTGGGTCGACGAGCAGTACTTC,CASNQDRWVDEQYF
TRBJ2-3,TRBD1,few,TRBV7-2,TGTGCCAGCAGCTTAGGACAGGGCATCGGCACAGATACGCAGTATTTT,CASSLGQGIGTDTQYF
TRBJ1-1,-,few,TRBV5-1,TGCGCCAGCAGCTTGGGGCGGGGGGCGACTGAAGCTTTCTTT,CASSLGRGATEAFF
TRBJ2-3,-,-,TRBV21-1,TGTGCCAGCCGGACTGTCGGCAGGGTCACAGATACGCAGTATTTT,CASRTVGRVTDTQYF
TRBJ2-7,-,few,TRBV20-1,TGCAGTGCTAGAGCGACGGGTAATCAGCAGTACTTC,CSARATGNQQYF
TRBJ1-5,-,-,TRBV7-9,TGTGCCAGCAGCCCTGGGCAGGGCCTCGGGCAGCCCCAGCATTTT,CASSPGQGLGQPQHF
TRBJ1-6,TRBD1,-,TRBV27,TGTGCCAGCAGTCCCCGATCCGACAGGGTTAGGAATTCACCCCTCCACTTT,CASSPRSDRVRNSPLHF
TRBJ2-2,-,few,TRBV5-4,TGTGCCAGCAGCTTGATTGGAATTAACACCGGGGAGCTGTTTTTT,CASSLIGINTGELFF
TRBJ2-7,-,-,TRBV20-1,TGCAGTGCTAGTCCCCCCTTTTTATTTGAGCAGTACTTC,CSASPPFLFEQYF
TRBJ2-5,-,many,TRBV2,TGTGCCAGCAGTGACGGGACCTACCAAGAGACCCAGTACTTC,CASSDGTYQETQYF
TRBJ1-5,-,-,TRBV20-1,TGCAGTGCTAGGGTGTTCCGGGGGAACAATCAGCCCCAGCATTTT,CSARVFRGNNQPQHF
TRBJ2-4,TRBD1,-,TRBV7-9,TGTGCCAGCAGCTTATGGACAGGCGAAAACATTCAGTACTTC,CASSLWTGENIQYF
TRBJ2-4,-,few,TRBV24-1,TGTGCCACCAGTTCTTCTTGGGGCGAGGGCCAAAACATTCAGTACTTC,CATSSSWGEGQNIQYF
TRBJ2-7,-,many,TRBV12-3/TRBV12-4,TGTGCCAGCAGTTTCGCAGGGATCTACGAGCAGTACTTC,CASSFAGIYEQYF
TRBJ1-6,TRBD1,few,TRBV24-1,TGTGCCACCAGTGACCCCTCCCAGGGGGGAGAGAATTCACCCCTCCACTTT,CATSDPSQGGENSPLHF
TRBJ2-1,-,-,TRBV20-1,TGCAGTGCTAGACCTGACGGATACGGTGAGCAGTTCTTC,CSARPDGYGEQFF
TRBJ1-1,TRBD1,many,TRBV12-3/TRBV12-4,TGTGCCAGCAGGCCCGGGACAGGGTTTGCTAAGGAGAACACTGAAGCTTTCTTT,CASRPGTGFAKENTEAFF
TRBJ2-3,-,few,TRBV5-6,TGTGCCAGCACCATCGGTGGGACCTCCACAGATACGCAGTATTTT,CASTIGGTSTDTQYF
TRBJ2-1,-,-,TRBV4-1,TGCGCCAGCAGCGACTTGACAGGCTACAATGAGCAGTTCTTC,CASSDLTGYNEQFF
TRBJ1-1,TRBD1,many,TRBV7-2,TGTGCCAGCAGCTCAGGACAGGGAGGTGCTGAAGCTTTCTTT,CASSSGQGGAEAFF